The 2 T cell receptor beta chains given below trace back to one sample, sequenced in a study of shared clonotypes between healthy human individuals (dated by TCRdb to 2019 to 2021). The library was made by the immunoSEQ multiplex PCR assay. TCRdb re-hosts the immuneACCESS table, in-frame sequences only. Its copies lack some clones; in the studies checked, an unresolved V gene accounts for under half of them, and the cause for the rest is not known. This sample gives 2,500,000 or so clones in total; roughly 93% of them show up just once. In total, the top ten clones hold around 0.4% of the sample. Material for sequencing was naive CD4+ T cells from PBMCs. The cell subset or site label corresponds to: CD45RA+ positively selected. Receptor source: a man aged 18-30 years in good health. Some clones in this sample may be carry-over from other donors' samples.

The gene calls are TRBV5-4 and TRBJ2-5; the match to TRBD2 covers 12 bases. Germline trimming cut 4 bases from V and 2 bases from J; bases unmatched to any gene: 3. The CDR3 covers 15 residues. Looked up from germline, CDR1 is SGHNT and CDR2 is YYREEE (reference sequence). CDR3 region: CASSGGLAGQETQYF. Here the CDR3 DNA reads TGTGCCAGCAGCGGAGGACTAGCGGGACAAGAGACCCAGTACTTC.

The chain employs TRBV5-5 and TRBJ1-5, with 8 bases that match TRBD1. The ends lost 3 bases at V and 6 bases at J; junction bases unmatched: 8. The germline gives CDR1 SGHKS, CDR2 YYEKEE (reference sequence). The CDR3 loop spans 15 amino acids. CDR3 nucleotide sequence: TGTGCCAGCAGCTCCGGGACAGGATTTTTTCAGCCCCAGCATTTT. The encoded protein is CASSSGTGFFQPQHF.